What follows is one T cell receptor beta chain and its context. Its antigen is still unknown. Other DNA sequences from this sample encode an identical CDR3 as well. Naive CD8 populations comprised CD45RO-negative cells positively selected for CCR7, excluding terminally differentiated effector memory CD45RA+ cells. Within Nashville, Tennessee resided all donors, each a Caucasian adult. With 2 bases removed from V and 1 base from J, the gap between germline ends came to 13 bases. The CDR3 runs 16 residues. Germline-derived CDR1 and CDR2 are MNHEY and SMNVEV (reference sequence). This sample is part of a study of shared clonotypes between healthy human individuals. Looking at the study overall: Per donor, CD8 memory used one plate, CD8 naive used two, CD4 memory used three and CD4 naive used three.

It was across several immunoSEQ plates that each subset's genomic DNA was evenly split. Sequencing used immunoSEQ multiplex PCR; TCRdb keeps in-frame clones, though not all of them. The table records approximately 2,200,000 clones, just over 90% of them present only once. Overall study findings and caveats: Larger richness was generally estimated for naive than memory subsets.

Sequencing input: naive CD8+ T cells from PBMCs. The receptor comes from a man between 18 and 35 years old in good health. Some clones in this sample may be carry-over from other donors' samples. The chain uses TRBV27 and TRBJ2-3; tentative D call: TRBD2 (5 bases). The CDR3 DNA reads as TGTGCCAGCAGTTTACTTCTGGCGGGTGGCACAGATACGCAGTATTTT. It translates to CASSLLLAGGTDTQYF.